This T cell receptor beta chain was sequenced during a study of graft-versus-host responses after intestinal transplantation. Looking at the study overall: All of the recipients had induction that used anti-thymocyte globulin, then tacrolimus and steroids for around 3 years.

This clone was observed once. Its antigen is unidentified. The protocol was immunoSEQ multiplex PCR, while the TCRdb copy is restricted to in-frame clones and leaves out a portion. The data show 55,000 to 85,000 clones, 80% to 90% seen once. Looked up from germline, CDR1 is SGDLS and CDR2 is YYNGEE. V was pared by 2 bases and J by 6 bases, with 1 base of the junction left unmatched. CDR3 length: 14 amino acids. This TCR derives from a human donor who received an intestinal transplant. The chain links TRBV9 to TRBJ2-1; 11 bases fit TRBD2. Sequences were derived from unstimulated CD8+ T cells sorted from spleen or lymph node cells, sampled before intestinal transplant. The CDR3 sequence: CASSVGTSGNEQFF. In nucleotides, the CDR3 is TGTGCCAGCAGCGTGGGGACTAGCGGCAATGAGCAGTTCTTC.